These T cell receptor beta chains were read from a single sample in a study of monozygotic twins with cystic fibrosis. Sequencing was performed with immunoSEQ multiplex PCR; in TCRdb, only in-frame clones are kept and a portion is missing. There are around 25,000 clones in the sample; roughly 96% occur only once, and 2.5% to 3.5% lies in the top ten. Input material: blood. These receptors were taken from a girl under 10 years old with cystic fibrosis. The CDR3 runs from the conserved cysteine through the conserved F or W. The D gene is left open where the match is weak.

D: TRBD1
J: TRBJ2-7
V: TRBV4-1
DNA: TGCGCCAGCAGCCAGCGCTCGACAGGGGGCGCATACGAGCAGTACTTC
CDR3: CASSQRSTGGAYEQYF

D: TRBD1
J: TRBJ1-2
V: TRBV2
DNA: TGTGCCAGCACTTGGGACAGAGGCTACACCTTC
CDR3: CASTWDRGYTF

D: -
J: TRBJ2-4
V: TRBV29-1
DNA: TGCAGCGTTGAGGCGGGTCCCAAAAACATTCAGTACTTC
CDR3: CSVEAGPKNIQYF

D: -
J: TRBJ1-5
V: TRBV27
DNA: TGTGCCAGCAGTTTATCTCCTCATCAGCCCCAGCATTTT
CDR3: CASSLSPHQPQHF

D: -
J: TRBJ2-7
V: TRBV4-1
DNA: TGCGCCAGCAGCCAAGATCAGCGGACCTCCTACGAGCAGTACTTC
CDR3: CASSQDQRTSYEQYF

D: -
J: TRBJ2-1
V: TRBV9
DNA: TGTGCCAGCAGCCCCCAGACGGACTACAATGAGCAGTTCTTC
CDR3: CASSPQTDYNEQFF

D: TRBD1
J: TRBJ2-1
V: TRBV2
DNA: TGTGCCAGCAGCGGGGACAGAAACTCCTACAATGAGCAGTTCTTC
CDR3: CASSGDRNSYNEQFF

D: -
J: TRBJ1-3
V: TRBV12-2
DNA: TGTGCAAGTCGCACACCGCTAGGGGTCGGAAACACCATATATTTT
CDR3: CASRTPLGVGNTIYF

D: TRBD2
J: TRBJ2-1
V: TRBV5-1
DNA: TGCGCCAGCAGCCCTGGGGTCCTAGCGGGAGATGGTGCAGTAAATGAGCAGTTCTTC
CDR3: CASSPGVLAGDGAVNEQFF

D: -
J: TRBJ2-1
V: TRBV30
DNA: TGTGCCTGCCCAACTAGTGAAGGGGCCTACAATGAGCAGTTCTTC
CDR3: CACPTSEGAYNEQFF

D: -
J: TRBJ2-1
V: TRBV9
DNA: TGTGCCAGCAGCGTAGTGGGAGGAGGGGACCTCACTTACAATGAGCAGTTCTTC
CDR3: CASSVVGGGDLTYNEQFF

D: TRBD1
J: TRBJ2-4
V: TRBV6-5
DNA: TGTGCCAGCATCAGGACAGGGAAAAACATTCAGTACTTC
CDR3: CASIRTGKNIQYF

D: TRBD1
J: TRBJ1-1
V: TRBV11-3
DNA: TGTGCCAGCAGCACTAGGACAGGGGGGAACACTGAAGCTTTCTTT
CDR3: CASSTRTGGNTEAFF

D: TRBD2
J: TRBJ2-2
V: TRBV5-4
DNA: TGTGCCAGCAGCTTGGCCGCCAGCGGGGTGAACACCGGGGAGCTGTTTTTT
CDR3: CASSLAASGVNTGELFF